This is a list of T cell receptor beta chains from one sample in a study of T cell responses to AZD1222 COVID-19 vaccine. The assay was immunoSEQ multiplex PCR, and TCRdb's table has in-frame clones only and misses some. Of 50,000 to 55,000 clones detected, roughly 87% appear once; the ten largest clones hold roughly 3%. Specimen: peripheral blood, collected 28 days after the second AZD1222 dose. The source is an adult who received the AZD1222 COVID-19 vaccine. The CDR3 runs from the conserved cysteine through the conserved F or W. The D gene is left open where the match is weak. The listing skips clone size in some rows; elsewhere it reads once, few, many or a size class.

TRBJ1-4	TRBV4-2	TRBD1	NA	CASSPGVGQDNEKLFF	TGTGCCAGCAGCCCTGGTGTGGGACAGGATAATGAAAAACTGTTTTTT
TRBJ2-7	TRBV9	TRBD2	once	CASSAPTGGQYF	TGTGCCAGCAGCGCGCCCACGGGGGGGCAGTACTTC
TRBJ2-7	TRBV6-6	TRBD2	few	CASSVGLGYEQYF	TGTGCCAGCTCTGTCGGACTAGGCTACGAGCAGTACTTC
TRBJ2-4	TRBV29-1	TRBD2	NA	CSVDAGGPGIQYF	TGCAGCGTTGATGCGGGAGGGCCAGGCATTCAGTACTTC
TRBJ1-2	TRBV11-2	NA	few	CASSLAGYGYTF	TGTGCCAGCAGCTTAGCAGGGTATGGCTACACCTTC
TRBJ2-2	TRBV29-1	NA	NA	CSASPAGTFNTGELFF	TGCAGCGCATCCCCGGCCGGGACTTTTAACACCGGGGAGCTGTTTTTT
TRBJ2-7	TRBV10-3	TRBD2	NA	CAISEPSGRYEQYF	TGTGCCATCAGTGAACCTAGCGGGCGCTACGAGCAGTACTTC
TRBJ1-2	TRBV29-1	NA	NA	CGIGGGDYGYTF	TGCGGAATCGGGGGGGGAGACTATGGCTACACCTTC
TRBJ2-2	TRBV7-3	NA	NA	CASSLTGAGELFF	TGTGCCAGCAGCTTAACGGGGGCCGGGGAGCTGTTTTTT
TRBJ1-1	TRBV19	NA	NA	CASSVQGMNTEAFF	TGTGCCAGTAGTGTCCAGGGGATGAACACTGAAGCTTTCTTT
TRBJ2-1	TRBV6-1	TRBD1	few	CASSEVGGHSYNEQFF	TGTGCCAGCAGTGAAGTAGGGGGCCACTCCTACAATGAGCAGTTCTTC
TRBJ2-1	TRBV3-1/TRBV3-2	NA	NA	CASSQDRLTYEQFF	TGTGCCAGCAGCCAAGATCGACTGACCTATGAGCAGTTCTTC
TRBJ2-3	TRBV10-1	TRBD2	NA	CASSEASSGYNTDTQYF	TGCGCCAGCAGTGAGGCTTCTAGCGGGTATAACACAGATACGCAGTATTTT
TRBJ2-5	TRBV18	NA	NA	CASSLGSQETQYF	TGTGCCAGCTCCCTGGGCTCACAAGAGACCCAGTACTTC
TRBJ1-5	TRBV15	NA	NA	CATSRDLGKGQPQHF	TGTGCCACCAGCAGAGATCTGGGGAAGGGACAGCCCCAGCATTTT
TRBJ2-5	TRBV28	TRBD1	NA	CASSVPGQGTETQYF	TGTGCCAGCAGTGTCCCGGGACAGGGAACAGAGACCCAGTACTTC
TRBJ2-2	TRBV3-1/TRBV3-2	NA	NA	CASSLTEELFF	TGTGCCAGCAGCCTAACCGAGGAGCTGTTTTTT
TRBJ1-6	TRBV19	NA	NA	CASSITGPNSPLHF	TGTGCCAGTAGTATAACAGGACCTAATTCACCCCTCCACTTT
TRBJ2-3	TRBV19	TRBD2	NA	CASSGGRTDTQYF	TGTGCCAGTAGCGGCGGGAGAACAGATACGCAGTATTTT
TRBJ2-5	TRBV4-1	NA	NA	CASSLGAGQQETQYF	TGCGCCAGCAGCCTAGGAGCGGGACAGCAAGAGACCCAGTACTTC
TRBJ1-5	TRBV6-1	NA	NA	CASSEGVWQGIDQPQHF	TGTGCCAGCAGTGAAGGGGTTTGGCAGGGTATAGATCAGCCCCAGCATTTT
TRBJ1-2	TRBV4-2	TRBD1	NA	CASSLTRGDSYGYTF	TGTGCCAGCAGCCTAACTCGGGGGGACAGCTATGGCTACACCTTC
TRBJ2-7	TRBV27	TRBD1	NA	CASSPDRGEYQGSYEQYF	TGTGCCAGCAGTCCGGACAGGGGGGAATATCAGGGCTCCTACGAGCAGTACTTC
TRBJ2-4	TRBV5-6	NA	NA	CASSSGDSPAKNIQYF	TGTGCCAGCAGCTCTGGAGACAGTCCAGCCAAAAACATTCAGTACTTC
TRBJ2-5	TRBV24-1	NA	NA	CATSDRGVAPHQETQYF	TGTGCCACCAGTGACCGGGGAGTAGCCCCTCACCAAGAGACCCAGTACTTC
TRBJ2-1	TRBV2	NA	NA	CASTWTANNEQFF	TGTGCCAGCACCTGGACAGCTAACAATGAGCAGTTCTTC
TRBJ2-1	TRBV5-1	TRBD2	NA	CASSLAGAGDHNEQFF	TGCGCCAGCAGCTTGGCAGGAGCGGGAGACCACAATGAGCAGTTCTTC
TRBJ2-7	TRBV28	NA	NA	CASSLSRTGEQYF	TGTGCCAGCAGTTTATCTAGGACGGGGGAGCAGTACTTC
TRBJ2-2	TRBV5-4	NA	once	CASSLSRLNTGELFF	TGTGCCAGCAGCTTAAGCCGATTGAACACCGGGGAGCTGTTTTTT
TRBJ1-1	TRBV7-9	NA	NA	CASSLLTGDTEAFF	TGTGCCAGCAGCTTATTGACGGGCGACACTGAAGCTTTCTTT
TRBJ1-2	TRBV7-2	NA	NA	CASSLGMSGALGYTF	TGTGCCAGCAGCTTAGGAATGTCAGGGGCTCTTGGCTACACCTTC